Shown below are 26 T cell receptor beta chains from a single sample sequenced in a study of blood T cell repertoires in COVID-19. Repertoires were generated with immunoSEQ multiplex PCR, while TCRdb's copy carries only in-frame clones and drops some. The repertoire holds over 85,000 clones, with around four fifths as singletons. The specimen sequenced was peripheral blood. The receptors shown here come from a middle-aged man with acute or convalescent COVID-19.

CDR3 bases: TGCAGCGTTGAAGGTGTTGCGGGGTCCTACGAGCAGTACTTC. It is translated as CSVEGVAGSYEQYF. J is TRBJ2-7 and V is TRBV29-1; possibly TRBD2 for D (6 bases). V lost 1 base and J 1 base, leaving 11 bases between the germline ends. Germline V CDR1 and CDR2: SQVTM, ANQGSEA. This CDR3 spans 14 amino acids.

The V call is TRBV28, the J call TRBJ2-1; TRBD2 matches at 9 bases. The CDR3 contains 16 residues. Trimming took 4 bases from V and 7 from J; bases not matched to a gene: 11. The germline V gene encodes CDR1 MDHEN and CDR2 SYDVKM. For the CDR3, the DNA is TGTGCCAGCAGTTCCCCCGCGGCTAGCGGGATTAATGAGCAGTTCTTC. This gives the protein CASSSPAASGINEQFF.

The chain carries TRBV29-1 and TRBJ2-3; D is ambiguous. Between the trimmed V and J ends, which lost 4 bases and 3 bases, there was a span of 14 bases. In germline, CDR1 is SQVTM, CDR2 ANQGSEA. CDR3 length: 14 amino acids. The CDR3 DNA follows: TGCAGCGTTGTGGAGATTCAGAGGACAGATACGCAGTATTTT. It translates to CSVVEIQRTDTQYF.

CDR3 loop: CASSLFPEPNEQFF. The CDR3, as DNA: TGTGCCAGCAGCTTATTCCCAGAACCCAATGAGCAGTTCTTC. The V gene is TRBV7-2, the J gene TRBJ2-1; D gene uncertain. The V gene's germline CDR1 is SGHTA and CDR2 FQGNSA. The CDR3 has 14 amino acids. Trimming cost V 2 bases and J 6 bases, with 11 bases left between them.

The CDR3 DNA reads TGTGCCAGCACCCTCCTGGGCACGGCCCCCTCCGAGCAGTACTTC. Translating gives CASTLLGTAPSEQYF. The rearrangement links TRBV6-5 to TRBJ2-7; D gene unclear. Trimming cost V 7 bases and J 6 bases, with 22 bases left between them. This CDR3 region has 15 residues. Germline loops: CDR1 MNHEY, CDR2 SVGAGI.

The chain recombines TRBV10-3 with TRBJ2-1, with D perhaps TRBD2 (5 bases). V was clipped by 0 bases and J by 7 bases, with 13 bases between them. Germline V CDR1 and CDR2: ENHRY, SYGVKD. CDR3 length: 15 amino acids. The CDR3 coding sequence is TGTGCCATCAGTGAGTCGGCCCCAGGAGGAAATGAGCAGTTCTTC. This codes for CAISESAPGGNEQFF.

This chain connects TRBV28 to TRBJ2-3, with D perhaps TRBD1 (6 bases). Per germline, CDR1 MDHEN and CDR2 SYDVKM. The CDR3 is made up of 14 amino acids. Trimming took off 7 bases at V and 0 bases at J, with 11 bases between the two ends. CDR3 sequence (DNA): TGTGCCAGCATAGAGGGGACAAGCACAGATACGCAGTATTTT. Residues: CASIEGTSTDTQYF.

In DNA, the CDR3 is TGTGCCAGCATGGGGGCAGGAGAGACCCAGTACTTC. This codes for CASMGAGETQYF. The chain couples TRBV2 to TRBJ2-5; D is possibly TRBD1 (6 bases). The V end lost 7 bases, the J end lost 4 bases, and 10 bases lay between the germline ends. CDR1 and CDR2 from the germline V gene are SNHLY and FYNNEI. The CDR3 consists of 12 residues. Full variable domain (outside the CDR3, taken from reference TRBV2 and TRBJ2-5): EPEVTQTPSHQVTQMGQEVILRCVPISNHLYFYWYRQILGQKVEFLVSFYNNEISEKSEIFDDQFSVERPDGSNFTLKIRSTKLEDSAMYFCASMGAGETQYFGPGTRLLVL.

This clone has just a few counts. The chain carries TRBV11-2 and TRBJ1-6, with 7 bases that match TRBD1. Losses at the gene ends were 4 bases for V and 10 bases for J; bases not matched to a gene: 7. Germline CDR1 is SGHAT and CDR2 is FQNNGV. The CDR3 is made up of 14 amino acids. The DNA of the CDR3 is TGTGCCAGCAGCTCCCACAGGGGAGCCTCACCCCTCCACTTT. Translating gives CASSSHRGASPLHF.

The chain carries TRBV9 and TRBJ1-6, with TRBD1 matching over 9 bases. After removal of 3 bases from V and 6 bases from J, the junction contained 4 bases not matched to a gene. Germline V gene sequence: CDR1 SGDLS, CDR2 YYNGEE. The CDR3 is 15 amino acids. In DNA, the CDR3 is TGTGCCAGCAGCGGACCGGGACAGGGTAATTCACCCCTCCACTTT. This translates into CASSGPGQGNSPLHF.

The gene calls are TRBV7-8 and TRBJ1-6; D may be TRBD1 (5 bases). CDR3 length: 14 amino acids. Germline CDR1 is SGHVS and CDR2 is FQNEAQ. Trimming removed 1 base from V and 6 bases from J, with 7 bases in between. CDR3 amino acids: CASSLGQFNSPLHF. CDR3 bases: TGTGCCAGCAGCTTAGGACAGTTTAATTCACCCCTCCACTTT.

The chain carries TRBV29-1 and TRBJ2-2, with 9 bases matching TRBD2. Germline V CDR1 and CDR2: SQVTM, ANQGSEA. The CDR3 loop spans 15 amino acids. Trimming cost V 6 bases and J 5 bases; bases outside gene matches: 10. As DNA, the CDR3 is TGCAGCGTCATAACGCGGGGGGGCCGGACCGGGGAGCTGTTTTTT. Translating it yields CSVITRGGRTGELFF.

The chain links TRBV7-2 to TRBJ2-7; tentatively, D is TRBD2 (8 bases). With 1 base removed from V and 2 bases from J, the gap between germline ends came to 18 bases. The CDR3 is 17 amino acids. Germline CDR1 and CDR2: SGHTA and FQGNSA. The CDR3 reads CASSLGGGSGGTYEQYF. The DNA of the CDR3 is TGTGCCAGCAGCTTAGGAGGGGGCAGCGGGGGCACCTACGAGCAGTACTTC.

V usage is TRBV5-1 and J usage is TRBJ1-6, with TRBD1 matching over 7 bases. The CDR3 loop spans 13 amino acids. V lost 4 bases to trimming and J lost 10 bases; unmatched junction nucleotides: 5. The germline CDR1 and CDR2 sequences are SGHRS and YFSETQ. CDR3 DNA: TGCGCCAGCAGCCCGACAGGGCTGTCACCCCTCCACTTT. Its translation is CASSPTGLSPLHF. The entire variable domain, with the rest obtained from reference TRBV5-1 and TRBJ1-6, is as follows: KAGVTQTPRYLIKTRGQQVTLSCSPISGHRSVSWYQQTPGQGLQFLFEYFSETQRNKGNFPGRFSGRQFSNSRSEMNVSTLELGDSALYLCASSPTGLSPLHFGNGTRLTVT.

J is TRBJ2-6 and V is TRBV6-1; possibly TRBD1 for D (6 bases). Germline CDR1 is MNHNS and CDR2 is SASEGT. The CDR3 runs to 18 residues. The germline V and J ends were trimmed by 3 bases and 0 bases, with 15 bases remaining between them. The CDR3 DNA reads as TGTGCCAGCAGTGATGAGGACAGTGTAATCTCTGGGGCCAACGTCCTGACTTTC. Amino acids: CASSDEDSVISGANVLTF.

The chain recombines TRBV20-1 with TRBJ1-5, with D uncertain. Trimming pared 3 bases from V and 0 bases from J, leaving 9 bases between. CDR3 size: 14 residues. Germline CDR1 is DFQATT and CDR2 is SNEGSKA (reference sequence). The CDR3 sequence is CSASESYSNQPQHF. The CDR3 DNA reads TGCAGTGCTAGTGAGAGTTATAGCAATCAGCCCCAGCATTTT.

The rearrangement uses TRBV7-2 and TRBJ2-5; 8 positions agree with TRBD2. The V gene's germline CDR1 is SGHTA and CDR2 FQGNSA. Trimming at V came to 2 bases and at J to 4 bases, leaving 9 bases not matched to a gene. The CDR3 has 16 residues. CDR3 nucleotides: TGTGCCAGCAGCTTAATGGGAGCGGGAGTATTAGAGACCCAGTACTTC. Protein sequence: CASSLMGAGVLETQYF.

The chain is built from TRBV7-9 and TRBJ2-7, with a tentative D call TRBD2 (5 bases). The CDR3 is made up of 13 amino acids. Germline values: CDR1 SEHNR, CDR2 FQNEAQ (reference sequence). V was pared by 3 bases and J by 7 bases, with 13 bases between. This CDR3 reads CASSFSGLEEQYF. The CDR3 DNA is TGTGCCAGCAGCTTCTCCGGACTGGAGGAGCAGTACTTC.

This clone has only a few counts. The chain employs TRBV7-2 and TRBJ1-1, with D maybe TRBD1 (6 bases). The CDR3 spans 11 residues. The germline CDR1 and CDR2 sequences are SGHTA and FQGNSA. Trimming pared 8 bases from V and 8 bases from J, leaving 12 bases between. The CDR3 DNA is TGTGCCAGCCAAATACAGGGCGAAGCTTTCTTT. As protein: CASQIQGEAFF. The whole variable domain, remainder taken from reference TRBV7-2 and TRBJ1-1, is GAGVSQSPSNKVTEKGKDVELRCDPISGHTALYWYRQSLGQGLEFLIYFQGNSAPDKSGLPSDRFSAERTGGSVSTLTIQRTQQEDSAVYLCASQIQGEAFFGQGTRLTVV.

This clone was seen a single time. This sequence joins TRBV27 and TRBJ1-5, with 9 bases matching TRBD1. The length of the CDR3 is 16 residues. CDR1 is MNHEY, CDR2 SMNVEV, per germline (reference sequence). J gave up 3 bases and V 5 bases, and 8 bases lay outside the gene matches. The CDR3 coding sequence is TGTGCCAGCAGTCCCCGGGGACAGGGAACCAATCAGCCCCAGCATTTT. Protein: CASSPRGQGTNQPQHF.

This clone was counted a single time. V and J are TRBV18 and TRBJ2-3; the D gene is possibly TRBD2 (5 bases). Germline CDR1 reads KGHSH; CDR2 reads LQKENI. V was shortened by 4 bases and J by 0 bases, with 14 bases between the two germline ends. The CDR3 is 16 residues long. DNA of the CDR3: TGTGCCAGCTCACAAACTAGAGATAGAAGCACAGATACGCAGTATTTT. Protein product: CASSQTRDRSTDTQYF. Full variable domain (outside the CDR3, taken from reference TRBV18 and TRBJ2-3): NAGVMQNPRHLVRRRGQEARLRCSPMKGHSHVYWYRQLPEEGLKFMVYLQKENIIDESGMPKERFSAEFPKEGPSILRIQQVVRGDSAAYFCASSQTRDRSTDTQYFGPGTRLTVL.

The chain employs TRBV10-3 and TRBJ1-4; D possibly corresponds to TRBD1 (5 bases). The CDR3 covers 16 residues. Trimming removed 2 bases from V and 0 bases from J, with 10 bases in between. Germline V gene data show CDR1 as ENHRY and CDR2 as SYGVKD. This chain's CDR3 is CAISEVRQPTNEKLFF. The CDR3 DNA is TGTGCCATCAGTGAGGTGAGACAGCCAACTAATGAAAAACTGTTTTTT.

The chain links TRBV29-1 to TRBJ1-2; 7 nucleotides line up with TRBD1. V lost 4 bases to trimming and J lost 4 bases; unmatched junction nucleotides: 6. This CDR3 is built from 13 residues. The germline V gene encodes CDR1 SQVTM and CDR2 ANQGSEA. The DNA of the CDR3 is TGCAGCGTTGGGGGACAGTCTTCCTATGGCTACACCTTC. Translating it yields CSVGGQSSYGYTF.

A few counts support this clone. The genes are TRBV28 and TRBJ2-7, with TRBD2 identical over 8 bases. CDR3 length equals 13 residues. The V gene end was trimmed by 5 bases and the J gene end by 4 bases; junction bases not matched to a gene: 4. Germline values: CDR1 MDHEN, CDR2 SYDVKM. CDR3 loop: CASSPGTSYEQYF. The CDR3 coding sequence is TGTGCCAGCAGTCCTGGGACTAGTTACGAGCAGTACTTC. Together with reference TRBV28 and TRBJ2-7, the CDR3 gives the full variable domain: DVKVTQSSRYLVKRTGEKVFLECVQDMDHENMFWYRQDPGLGLRLIYFSYDVKMKEKGDIPEGYSVSREKKERFSLILESASTNQTSMYLCASSPGTSYEQYFGPGTRLTVT.

The chain combines TRBV6-6 with TRBJ2-3, with TRBD2 matching 7 bases. The CDR3 has 14 amino acids. Trimming cost V 5 bases and J 0 bases; bases outside gene matches: 2. CDR1 and CDR2 (germline): MNHNY, SVGAGI (reference sequence). The chain's CDR3 is CASSGLDSTDTQYF. The CDR3 DNA follows: TGTGCCAGCAGTGGACTAGATAGCACAGATACGCAGTATTTT.

The chain joins TRBV20-1 to TRBJ2-7; 9 bases are shared with TRBD1. The CDR3 sequence is 14 residues long. V trimming: 3 bases; J trimming: 3 bases; junction bases outside the gene matches: 6. Germline V lookup: CDR1 DFQATT, CDR2 SNEGSKA (reference sequence). In nucleotides, the CDR3 is TGCAGTGCTAGTGGGGGACAGGGATACTACGAGCAGTACTTC. Its protein is CSASGGQGYYEQYF.